Sequencing of this T cell receptor (beta chain) was carried out in a study of blood T cell repertoires in COVID-19. Study-wide background: The samples span acute and convalescent COVID-19 from the United States, Italy and Spain. T cells, B-cell-depleted T cells, or PBMCs supplied cDNA or gDNA.

This clone has more than one count but fewer than ten. How the authors handled the data: Estimated nucleated cell counts came from reference gene primer amplification. Method: immunoSEQ multiplex PCR; TCRdb's copy keeps in-frame clones and lacks some. V and J calls and clone size are those listed in that table; D and trimming were worked out from the DNA. This table holds some 150,000 clones, 84% found once. This clonotype was sampled from a human donor in a cohort sampled during active COVID-19. Sequencing was performed on peripheral blood.

CDR3 residues: CASSQEPEKQPQHF. CDR3 coding DNA: TGCGCCAGCAGCCAAGAACCCGAGAAGCAGCCCCAGCATTTT. The chain recombines TRBV4-1 with TRBJ1-5; D not certain. CDR3 length equals 14 residues. Trimming shortened V by 0 bases and J by 7 bases, and 10 bases separated the two germline ends. Germline-derived CDR1 and CDR2 are MGHRA and YSYEKL.